The 19 T cell receptor beta chains given below trace back to one sample, sequenced in a study of cytomegalovirus exposure and HLA in healthy donors. Use of 60 Vbeta and 13 Jbeta primers characterized the PCR. Sequencing was performed with immunoSEQ multiplex PCR; in TCRdb, only in-frame clones are kept and a portion is missing. The sample carries some 150,000 clones, 70% to 85% recorded once. The source material was PBMCs. All receptors come from a male donor in good health and CMV-seronegative.

The chain uses TRBV4-1 and TRBJ1-5, with unresolved D. Germline-derived CDR1 and CDR2 are MGHRA and YSYEKL. Deletions cut 0 bases from V and 0 bases from J, with 12 bases between. CDR3 length: 17 residues. CDR3 nucleotides: TGCGCCAGCAGCCAAGAAGGCTCCGGGTATAGCAATCAGCCCCAGCATTTT. It encodes CASSQEGSGYSNQPQHF.

This chain connects TRBV28 to TRBJ2-1, with TRBD1 matching over 7 bases. The CDR3 sequence is 13 residues long. J was trimmed by 12 bases and V by 4 bases; bases with no gene match: 9. The germline CDR1 and CDR2 sequences are MDHEN and SYDVKM. CDR3 protein: CASSSMDRSWQFF. CDR3 coding DNA: TGTGCCAGCAGTTCGATGGACAGGTCGTGGCAGTTCTTC.

The chain is built from TRBV5-1 and TRBJ2-7; D uncertain. Trimming cost V 0 bases and J 3 bases, with 13 bases left between them. Germline V gene sequence: CDR1 SGHRS, CDR2 YFSETQ. The CDR3 has 15 amino acids. The chain's CDR3 is CASSLAEQALYEQYF. CDR3 sequence (DNA): TGCGCCAGCAGCTTGGCCGAGCAGGCTCTCTACGAGCAGTACTTC.

This rearrangement joins TRBV10-3 to TRBJ2-2; 9 positions agree with TRBD2. V lost 7 bases to trimming and J lost 6 bases; unmatched junction nucleotides: 6. In germline, CDR1 is ENHRY, CDR2 SYGVKD. The CDR3 contains 14 residues. The CDR3 reads CAITAGGPPGELFF. CDR3 bases: TGTGCCATCACGGCGGGGGGGCCCCCCGGGGAGCTGTTTTTT.

This chain joins TRBV6-1 and TRBJ2-3; maybe TRBD1 (6 bases). Germline CDR1 MNHNS, CDR2 SASEGT. Trimming pared 2 bases from V and 0 bases from J, leaving 12 bases between. This CDR3 spans 16 amino acids. The CDR3 sequence is CASSELVQGSTDTQYF. The CDR3 DNA reads as TGTGCCAGCAGTGAACTAGTACAGGGCAGCACAGATACGCAGTATTTT.

The chain links TRBV5-1 to TRBJ2-1, with TRBD2 matching 13 bases. V shed 4 bases and J 0 bases; nucleotides not matched to a gene: 4. CDR1 SGHRS and CDR2 YFSETQ come from the germline V gene. CDR3 length: 17 residues. For the CDR3, the DNA is TGCGCCAGCAGCGCTAGGACTAGCGGGGGCTCCTACAATGAGCAGTTCTTC. Translated, it gives CASSARTSGGSYNEQFF.

This rearrangement joins TRBV16 to TRBJ2-7; possibly TRBD2 for D (5 bases). The CDR3 runs to 14 residues. The germline V gene encodes CDR1 KGHSY and CDR2 FQNENV. The germline V and J ends were trimmed by 2 bases and 5 bases, with 13 bases remaining between them. CDR3 in amino acids: CASSQTTSRDEQYF. In DNA form, the CDR3 reads TGTGCCAGCAGCCAAACTACTAGTCGGGACGAGCAGTACTTC.

The CDR3 is CSVEATGDLYF. Written as DNA, the CDR3 is TGCAGCGTTGAAGCTACAGGGGACCTCTACTTC. The chain uses TRBV29-1 and TRBJ2-4; 7 bases fit TRBD1. This CDR3 is built from 11 residues. Germline V CDR1 and CDR2: SQVTM, ANQGSEA. V shed 1 base, J shed 16 bases, and the junction held 7 bases outside the gene matches.

This chain connects TRBV28 to TRBJ2-1; tentative D call: TRBD2 (5 bases). CDR1 is MDHEN and CDR2 is SYDVKM in the germline V gene. Trimming cost V 3 bases and J 11 bases, with 14 bases left between them. This CDR3 has 13 amino acids. CDR3 DNA sequence: TGTGCCAGCAGTTTCCCCCCTGGGAGTAAGCAGTTCTTC. Translating it yields CASSFPPGSKQFF. The whole variable domain, filled in from reference TRBV28 and TRBJ2-1, reads DVKVTQSSRYLVKRTGEKVFLECVQDMDHENMFWYRQDPGLGLRLIYFSYDVKMKEKGDIPEGYSVSREKKERFSLILESASTNQTSMYLCASSFPPGSKQFFGPGTRLTVL.

This chain uses TRBV7-9 with TRBJ1-2; the match to TRBD1 covers 12 bases. The junction had 8 bases not matched to a gene; V was cut back by 6 bases and J by 3 bases. The V gene's germline CDR1 is SEHNR and CDR2 FQNEAQ (reference sequence). This CDR3 contains 16 residues. CDR3 DNA sequence: TGTGCCAGCAGGCGGCCGGGACAGGGGGCAGACTATGGCTACACCTTC. Protein sequence: CASRRPGQGADYGYTF.

The CDR3 DNA follows: TGTGCCAGCAGTGAGGGGGGACGAACTGAAGCTTTCTTT. Translation: CASSEGGRTEAFF. The chain joins TRBV25-1 to TRBJ1-1, with a tentative D call TRBD1 (5 bases). The V gene's germline CDR1 is MGHDK and CDR2 SYGVNS. This CDR3 comprises 13 residues. V was pared by 3 bases and J by 5 bases, with 10 bases between.

The V and J genes are TRBV9 and TRBJ1-1, with 7 bases identical to TRBD1. CDR1 and CDR2 from the germline V gene are SGDLS and YYNGEE. V lost 3 bases and J lost 1; bases outside the gene matches: 9. The CDR3 sequence is 16 residues long. CDR3 nucleotide sequence: TGTGCCAGCAGCGCGGGGACAGTGGCAGGGAACACTGAAGCTTTCTTT. Amino acids: CASSAGTVAGNTEAFF.

This clone was seen a handful of times. This chain joins TRBV19 and TRBJ2-7; TRBD2 is a possible D gene (6 bases). V dropped 1 base and J dropped 5 bases, with 15 bases sitting between them. This CDR3 spans 15 amino acids. In germline, CDR1 is LNHDA, CDR2 SQIVND (reference sequence). As DNA, the CDR3 is TGTGCCAGTAGTATAGGGTCCAGGGAGGTGGACGAGCAGTACTTC. It codes for CASSIGSREVDEQYF. Full variable domain (remainder filled in from reference TRBV19 and TRBJ2-7): DGGITQSPKYLFRKEGQNVTLSCEQNLNHDAMYWYRQDPGQGLRLIYYSQIVNDFQKGDIAEGYSVSREKKESFPLTVTSAQKNPTAFYLCASSIGSREVDEQYFGPGTRLTVT.

This chain links TRBV7-9 with TRBJ2-5; 8 bases are a match to TRBD2. Germline CDR1 SEHNR, CDR2 FQNEAQ (reference sequence). The CDR3 covers 16 residues. J was trimmed by 4 bases and V by 0 bases; bases with no gene match: 7. This CDR3 reads CASSLAASGWGETQYF. The CDR3 DNA reads as TGTGCCAGCAGCTTAGCGGCTAGCGGGTGGGGAGAGACCCAGTACTTC.

This rearrangement joins TRBV7-6 to TRBJ2-1; 11 bases are shared with TRBD2. CDR3 length: 15 residues. Germline trimming cut 5 bases from V and 7 bases from J; bases unmatched to any gene: 7. Germline assignment: CDR1 SGHVS and CDR2 FNYEAQ. CDR3 region: CASSIVAGGRNEQFF. The CDR3 nucleotides read TGTGCCAGCAGCATTGTAGCGGGGGGGCGAAATGAGCAGTTCTTC.

The chain links TRBV6-1 to TRBJ2-3; possibly TRBD1 for D (6 bases). The CDR3 consists of 15 residues. Per the germline V gene, CDR1 is MNHNS and CDR2 is SASEGT. V lost 5 bases to trimming and J lost 2 bases, with 14 bases between them. DNA of the CDR3: TGTGCCAGCAGTTTAGACAGGATCCCCACAGATACGCAGTATTTT. Its translation is CASSLDRIPTDTQYF.

The J gene is TRBJ1-1, the V gene TRBV20-1; D remains ambiguous. V was trimmed by 3 bases and J by 7 bases, leaving 9 bases between them. This CDR3 is built from 11 residues. The germline CDR1 and CDR2 sequences are DFQATT and SNEGSKA (reference sequence). DNA for the CDR3: TGCAGTGCTAGTGCGGGGAGTGAAGCTTTCTTT. Amino acid sequence: CSASAGSEAFF.

V gene TRBV7-2 combines with J gene TRBJ1-3, with TRBD1 matching 12 bases. CDR3 size: 14 residues. The trim removed 3 bases at V and 6 bases at J, leaving 0 bases unmatched. The germline V gene encodes CDR1 SGHTA and CDR2 FQGNSA. The CDR3 nucleotides are TGTGCCAGCAGCTTGGGACAGGGGGCAAACACCATATATTTT. It specifies CASSLGQGANTIYF.

This rearrangement joins TRBV19 to TRBJ2-3, with a tentative D call TRBD2 (6 bases). Trimming stripped 5 bases from V and 5 bases from J, with 17 bases between. The CDR3 runs 15 residues. The V gene's germline CDR1 is LNHDA and CDR2 SQIVND (reference sequence). As DNA, the CDR3 is TGTGCCAGTAGTCCACGGTCGGGGGTTGGAGATACGCAGTATTTT. Protein: CASSPRSGVGDTQYF.